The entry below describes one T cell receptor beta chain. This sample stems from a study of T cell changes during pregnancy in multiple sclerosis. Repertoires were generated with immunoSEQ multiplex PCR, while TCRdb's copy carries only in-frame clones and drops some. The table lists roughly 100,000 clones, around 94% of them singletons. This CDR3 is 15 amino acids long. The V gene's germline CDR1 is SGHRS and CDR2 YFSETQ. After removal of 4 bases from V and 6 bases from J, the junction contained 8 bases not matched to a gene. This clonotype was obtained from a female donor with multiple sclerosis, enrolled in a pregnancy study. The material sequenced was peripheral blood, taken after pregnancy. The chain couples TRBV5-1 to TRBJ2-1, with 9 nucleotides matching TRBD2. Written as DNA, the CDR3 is TGCGCCAGCAGCCCTGTAGCGGGGGTAAGCAATGAGCAGTTCTTC. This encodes CASSPVAGVSNEQFF.